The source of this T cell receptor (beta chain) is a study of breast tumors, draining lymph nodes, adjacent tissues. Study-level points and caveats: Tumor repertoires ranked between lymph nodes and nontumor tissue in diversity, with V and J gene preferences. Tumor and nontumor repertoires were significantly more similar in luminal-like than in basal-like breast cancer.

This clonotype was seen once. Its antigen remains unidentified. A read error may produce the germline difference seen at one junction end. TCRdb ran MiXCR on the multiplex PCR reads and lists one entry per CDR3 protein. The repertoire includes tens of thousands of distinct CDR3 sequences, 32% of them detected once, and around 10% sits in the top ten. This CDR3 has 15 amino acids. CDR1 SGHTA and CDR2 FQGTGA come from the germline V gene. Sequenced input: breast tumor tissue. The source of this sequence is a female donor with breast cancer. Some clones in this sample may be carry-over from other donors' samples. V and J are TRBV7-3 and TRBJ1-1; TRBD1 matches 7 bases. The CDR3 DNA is TGCGCCAGCAGCCAGGCAGGGGGTTCGAACACTGAAGCTTTCTTT. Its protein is CASSQAGGSNTEAFF.